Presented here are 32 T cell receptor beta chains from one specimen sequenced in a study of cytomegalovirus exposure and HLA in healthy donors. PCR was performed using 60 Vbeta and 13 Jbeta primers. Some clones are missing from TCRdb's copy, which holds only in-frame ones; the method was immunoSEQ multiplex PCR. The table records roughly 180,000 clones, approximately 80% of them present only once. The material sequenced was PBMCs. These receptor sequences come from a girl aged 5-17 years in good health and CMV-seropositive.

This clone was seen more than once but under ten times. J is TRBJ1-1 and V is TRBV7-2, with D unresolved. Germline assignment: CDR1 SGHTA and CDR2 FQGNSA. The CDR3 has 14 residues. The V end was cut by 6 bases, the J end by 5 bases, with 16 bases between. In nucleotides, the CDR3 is TGTGCCAGCAGACTTCTCCAGGTTGATACTGAAGCTTTCTTT. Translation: CASRLLQVDTEAFF.

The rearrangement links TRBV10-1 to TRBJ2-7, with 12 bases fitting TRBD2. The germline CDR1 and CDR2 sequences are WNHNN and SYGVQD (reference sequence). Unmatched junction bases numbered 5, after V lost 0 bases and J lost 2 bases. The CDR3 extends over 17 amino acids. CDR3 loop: CASSESVLAGGTYEQYF. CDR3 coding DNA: TGCGCCAGCAGTGAGTCGGTCCTAGCGGGAGGGACCTACGAGCAGTACTTC.

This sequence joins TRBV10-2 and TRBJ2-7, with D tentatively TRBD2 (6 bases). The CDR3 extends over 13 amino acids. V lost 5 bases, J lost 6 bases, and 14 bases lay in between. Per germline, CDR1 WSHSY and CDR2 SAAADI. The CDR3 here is CASSLGGAGEQYF. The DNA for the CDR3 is TGCGCCAGCAGTCTTGGAGGGGCGGGCGAGCAGTACTTC.

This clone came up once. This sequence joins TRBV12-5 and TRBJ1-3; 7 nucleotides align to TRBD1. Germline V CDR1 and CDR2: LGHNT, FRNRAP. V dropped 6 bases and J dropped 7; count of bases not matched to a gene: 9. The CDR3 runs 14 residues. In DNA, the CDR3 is TGTGCTAGTGGCCTACCCGGGACAGAGAACACCATATATTTT. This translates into CASGLPGTENTIYF.

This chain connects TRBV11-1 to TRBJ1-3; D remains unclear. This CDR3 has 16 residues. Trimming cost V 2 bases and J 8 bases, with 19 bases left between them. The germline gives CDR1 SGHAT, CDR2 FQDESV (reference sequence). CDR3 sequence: CASSLLARTMGDTIYF. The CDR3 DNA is TGTGCCAGCAGCTTACTTGCTCGGACCATGGGAGACACCATATATTTT.

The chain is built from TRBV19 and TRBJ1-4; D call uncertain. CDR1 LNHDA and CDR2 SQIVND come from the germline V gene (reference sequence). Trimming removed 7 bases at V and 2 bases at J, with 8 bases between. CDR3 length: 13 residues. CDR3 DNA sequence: TGTGCCAGTAATCGCCGGACTAATGAAAAACTGTTTTTT. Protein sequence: CASNRRTNEKLFF.

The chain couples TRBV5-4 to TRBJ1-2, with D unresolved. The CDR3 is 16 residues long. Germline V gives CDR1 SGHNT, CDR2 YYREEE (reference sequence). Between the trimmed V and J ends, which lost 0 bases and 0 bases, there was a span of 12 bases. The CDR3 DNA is TGTGCCAGCAGCTTGGGGATTTTCAGGCCTAACTATGGCTACACCTTC. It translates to CASSLGIFRPNYGYTF.

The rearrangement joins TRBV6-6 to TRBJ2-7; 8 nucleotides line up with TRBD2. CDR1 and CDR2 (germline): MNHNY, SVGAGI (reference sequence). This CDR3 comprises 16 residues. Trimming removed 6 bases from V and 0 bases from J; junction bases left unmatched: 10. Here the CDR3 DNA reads TGTGCCAGCAGCCGCCCGGGTAGCGGGAACTCCTACGAGCAGTACTTC. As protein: CASSRPGSGNSYEQYF.

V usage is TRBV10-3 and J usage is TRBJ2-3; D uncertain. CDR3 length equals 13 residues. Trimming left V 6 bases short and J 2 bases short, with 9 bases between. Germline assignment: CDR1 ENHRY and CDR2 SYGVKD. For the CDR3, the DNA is TGTGCCATCAGCCAGTCCCACACAGATACGCAGTATTTT. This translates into CAISQSHTDTQYF.

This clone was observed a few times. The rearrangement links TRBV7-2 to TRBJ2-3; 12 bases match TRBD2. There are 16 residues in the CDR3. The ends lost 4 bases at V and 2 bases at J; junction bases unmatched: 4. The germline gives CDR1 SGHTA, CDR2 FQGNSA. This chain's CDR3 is CASSSGTSGYTDTQYF. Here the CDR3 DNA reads TGTGCCAGCAGCTCCGGGACTAGCGGGTACACAGATACGCAGTATTTT.

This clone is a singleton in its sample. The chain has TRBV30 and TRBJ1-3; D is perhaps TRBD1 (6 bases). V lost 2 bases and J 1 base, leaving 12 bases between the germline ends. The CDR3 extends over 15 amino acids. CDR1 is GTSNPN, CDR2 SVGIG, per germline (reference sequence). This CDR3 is CAWSKRTVSGNTIYF. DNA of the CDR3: TGTGCCTGGAGTAAGAGGACAGTTTCTGGAAACACCATATATTTT.

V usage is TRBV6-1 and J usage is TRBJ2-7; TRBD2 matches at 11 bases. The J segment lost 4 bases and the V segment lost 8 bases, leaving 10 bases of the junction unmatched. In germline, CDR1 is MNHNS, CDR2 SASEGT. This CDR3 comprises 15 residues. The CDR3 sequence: CASQKLAGVGYEQYF. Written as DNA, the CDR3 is TGTGCCAGCCAGAAACTAGCGGGAGTCGGGTACGAGCAGTACTTC.

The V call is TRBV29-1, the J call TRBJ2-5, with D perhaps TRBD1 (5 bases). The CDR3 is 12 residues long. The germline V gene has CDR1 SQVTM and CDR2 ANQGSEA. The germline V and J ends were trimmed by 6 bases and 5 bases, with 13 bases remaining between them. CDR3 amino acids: CSVERGGETQYF. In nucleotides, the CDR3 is TGCAGCGTGGAAAGGGGTGGCGAGACCCAGTACTTC.

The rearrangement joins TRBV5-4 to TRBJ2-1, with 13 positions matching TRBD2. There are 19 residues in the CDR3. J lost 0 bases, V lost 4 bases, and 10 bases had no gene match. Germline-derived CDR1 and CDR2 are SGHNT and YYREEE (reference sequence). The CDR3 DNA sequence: TGTGCCAGCAGCCCCCCGACTAGCGGGAGGCTAAGCTCCTACAATGAGCAGTTCTTC. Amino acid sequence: CASSPPTSGRLSSYNEQFF.

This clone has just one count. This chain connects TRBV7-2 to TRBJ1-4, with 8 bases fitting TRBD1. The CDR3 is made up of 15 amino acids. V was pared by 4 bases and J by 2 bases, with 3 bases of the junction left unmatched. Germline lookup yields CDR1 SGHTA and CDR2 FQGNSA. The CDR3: CASSWTGPTNEKLFF. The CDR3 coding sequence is TGTGCCAGCAGCTGGACAGGGCCCACTAATGAAAAACTGTTTTTT. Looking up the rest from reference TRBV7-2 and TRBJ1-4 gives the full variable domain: GAGVSQSPSNKVTEKGKDVELRCDPISGHTALYWYRQSLGQGLEFLIYFQGNSAPDKSGLPSDRFSAERTGGSVSTLTIQRTQQEDSAVYLCASSWTGPTNEKLFFGSGTQLSVL.

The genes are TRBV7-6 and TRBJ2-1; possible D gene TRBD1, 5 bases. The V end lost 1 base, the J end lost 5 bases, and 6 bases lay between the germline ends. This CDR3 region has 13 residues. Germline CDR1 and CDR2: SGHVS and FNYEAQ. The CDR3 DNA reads TGTGCCAGCAGCTTAGACAGGAACAATGAGCAGTTCTTC. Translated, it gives CASSLDRNNEQFF.

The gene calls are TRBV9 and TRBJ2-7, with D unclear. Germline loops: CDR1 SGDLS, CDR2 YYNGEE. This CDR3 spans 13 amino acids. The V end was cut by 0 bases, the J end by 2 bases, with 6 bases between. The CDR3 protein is CASSVGETYEQYF. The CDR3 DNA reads TGTGCCAGCAGCGTAGGTGAGACCTACGAGCAGTACTTC.

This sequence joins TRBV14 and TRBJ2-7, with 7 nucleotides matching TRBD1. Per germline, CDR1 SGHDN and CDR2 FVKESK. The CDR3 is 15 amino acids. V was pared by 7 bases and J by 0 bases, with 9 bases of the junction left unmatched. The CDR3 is CASTASTGPSYEQYF. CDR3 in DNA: TGTGCCAGCACCGCTTCGACAGGGCCCTCCTACGAGCAGTACTTC.

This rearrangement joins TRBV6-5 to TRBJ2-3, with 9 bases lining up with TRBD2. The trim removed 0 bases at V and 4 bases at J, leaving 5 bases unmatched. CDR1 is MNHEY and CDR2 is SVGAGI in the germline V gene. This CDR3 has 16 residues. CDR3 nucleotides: TGTGCCAGCAGTTACTCGTCTAGCGGGATATCAGATACGCAGTATTTT. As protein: CASSYSSSGISDTQYF.

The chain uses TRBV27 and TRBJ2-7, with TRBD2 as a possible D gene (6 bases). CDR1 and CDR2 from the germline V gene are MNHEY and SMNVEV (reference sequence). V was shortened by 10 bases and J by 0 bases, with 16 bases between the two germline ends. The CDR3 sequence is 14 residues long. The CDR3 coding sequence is TGTGCCATCGGAGGGACTCACAGCTCCTACGAGCAGTACTTC. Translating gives CAIGGTHSSYEQYF.

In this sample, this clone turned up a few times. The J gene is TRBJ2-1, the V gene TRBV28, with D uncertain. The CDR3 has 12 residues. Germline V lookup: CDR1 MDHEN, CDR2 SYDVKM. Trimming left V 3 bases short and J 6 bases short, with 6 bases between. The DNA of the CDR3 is TGTGCCAGCAGTTTCCAGGTCAATGAGCAGTTCTTC. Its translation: CASSFQVNEQFF.

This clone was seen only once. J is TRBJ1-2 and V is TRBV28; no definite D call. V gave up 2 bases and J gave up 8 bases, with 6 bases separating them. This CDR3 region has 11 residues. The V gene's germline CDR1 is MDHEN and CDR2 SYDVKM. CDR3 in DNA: TGTGCCAGCAGTTTAGACTGGGGCTACACCTTC. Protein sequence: CASSLDWGYTF.

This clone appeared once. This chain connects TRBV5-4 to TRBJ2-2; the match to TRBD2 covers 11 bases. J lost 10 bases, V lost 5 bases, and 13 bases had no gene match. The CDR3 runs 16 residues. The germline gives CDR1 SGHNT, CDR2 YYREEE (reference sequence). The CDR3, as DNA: TGTGCCAGCAGTACCGGAGGGACTAGCGGAGGGGAGGAGCTGTTTTTT. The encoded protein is CASSTGGTSGGEELFF.

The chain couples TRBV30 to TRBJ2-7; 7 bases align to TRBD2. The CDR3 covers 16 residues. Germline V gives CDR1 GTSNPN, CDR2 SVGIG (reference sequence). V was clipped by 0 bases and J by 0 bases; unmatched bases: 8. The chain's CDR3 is CAWSVYGREISYEQYF. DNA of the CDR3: TGTGCCTGGAGTGTATATGGGAGGGAGATCTCCTACGAGCAGTACTTC.

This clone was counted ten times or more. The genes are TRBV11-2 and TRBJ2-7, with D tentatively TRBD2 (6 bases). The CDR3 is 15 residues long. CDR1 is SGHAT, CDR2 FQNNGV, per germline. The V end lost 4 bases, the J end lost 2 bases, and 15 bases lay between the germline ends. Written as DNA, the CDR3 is TGTGCCAGCAGCTCCGAGGGTCGCGGGACCTACGAGCAGTACTTC. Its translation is CASSSEGRGTYEQYF. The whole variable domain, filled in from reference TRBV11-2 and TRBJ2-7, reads EAGVAQSPRYKIIEKRQSVAFWCNPISGHATLYWYQQILGQGPKLLIQFQNNGVVDDSQLPKDRFSAERLKGVDSTLKIQPAKLEDSAVYLCASSSEGRGTYEQYFGPGTRLTVT.

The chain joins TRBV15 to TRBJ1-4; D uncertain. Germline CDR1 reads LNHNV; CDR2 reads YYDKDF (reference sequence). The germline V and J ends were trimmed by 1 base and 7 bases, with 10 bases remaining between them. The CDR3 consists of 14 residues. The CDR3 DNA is TGTGCCACCAGCAGAGGTGTCTTATTTGAAAAACTGTTTTTT. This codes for CATSRGVLFEKLFF.

The CDR3 spells CASSPGLAGGNTPYEQYF. CDR3 coding DNA: TGTGCCAGCAGTCCGGGACTAGCGGGAGGAAATACTCCCTACGAGCAGTACTTC. The chain employs TRBV27 and TRBJ2-7, with 15 bases that match TRBD2. The junction had 10 bases not matched to a gene; V was cut back by 5 bases and J by 2 bases. Looked up from germline, CDR1 is MNHEY and CDR2 is SMNVEV (reference sequence). The CDR3 consists of 18 residues.

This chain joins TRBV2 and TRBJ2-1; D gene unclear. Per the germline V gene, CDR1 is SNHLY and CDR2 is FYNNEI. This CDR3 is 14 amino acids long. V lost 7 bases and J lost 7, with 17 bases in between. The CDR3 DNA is TGTGCCAGCAACTCTAATTTTGTCAGGAATGAGCAGTTCTTC. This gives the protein CASNSNFVRNEQFF.

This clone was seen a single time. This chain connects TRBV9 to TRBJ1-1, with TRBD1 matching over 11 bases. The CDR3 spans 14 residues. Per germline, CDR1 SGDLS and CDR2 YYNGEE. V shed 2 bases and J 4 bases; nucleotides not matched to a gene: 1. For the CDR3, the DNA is TGTGCCAGCAGCGTGGGGACAGGGGGCACTGAAGCTTTCTTT. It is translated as CASSVGTGGTEAFF.

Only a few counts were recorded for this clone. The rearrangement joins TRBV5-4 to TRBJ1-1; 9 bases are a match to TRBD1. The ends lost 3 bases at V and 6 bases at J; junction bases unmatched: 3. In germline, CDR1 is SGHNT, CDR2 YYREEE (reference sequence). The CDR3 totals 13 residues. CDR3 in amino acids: CASSSGTGSEAFF. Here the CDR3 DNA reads TGTGCCAGCAGCTCGGGGACAGGGTCTGAAGCTTTCTTT.

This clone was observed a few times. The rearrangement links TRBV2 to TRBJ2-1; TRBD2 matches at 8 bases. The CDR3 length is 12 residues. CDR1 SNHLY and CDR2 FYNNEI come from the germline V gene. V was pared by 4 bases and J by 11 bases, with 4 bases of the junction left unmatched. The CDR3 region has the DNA TGTGCCAGCAGTGTGACTAGCGAGCAGCAGTTCTTC. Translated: CASSVTSEQQFF.

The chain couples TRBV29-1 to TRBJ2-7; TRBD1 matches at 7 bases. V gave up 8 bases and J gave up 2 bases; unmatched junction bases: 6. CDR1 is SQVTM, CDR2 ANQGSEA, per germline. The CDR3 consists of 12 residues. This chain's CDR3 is CSCSGQPYEQYF. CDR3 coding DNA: TGCAGCTGCTCGGGACAGCCCTACGAGCAGTACTTC.